The 10 T cell receptor beta chains below were found in one sample sequenced in a study of tumor and adjacent non-tumor tissue in lung cancer. RNA was extracted from bulk tissue without any cell sorting. A modified ARM-PCR protocol with three rounds of nested PCR amplified TCRbeta. TCRdb analysed the multiplex PCR reads with MiXCR anew, one entry per CDR3 protein. The sample shows around 99,000 distinct CDR3 sequences, about 75% of them seen only once. Sequenced input: lung tumor tissue. The receptors here all came from an older woman with non-small cell lung cancer.

Notes on this clonotype: At one end the junction does not follow the germline gene, possibly because of a read error. The rearrangement links TRBV20-1 to TRBJ1-1; perhaps TRBD1 as D (5 bases). Germline CDR1 DFQATT, CDR2 SNEGSKA (reference sequence). The CDR3 loop spans 16 amino acids. CDR3 amino acids: CSARRQRAPTNTEAFF. The CDR3 bases are TGCAGTGCTAGACGACAGAGGGCTCCGACGAACACTGAAGCTTTCTTC.

This clonotype is a singleton in its sample. No conserved phenylalanine or tryptophan ends this CDR3, so it is likely a read error. This CDR3 is CASTPPGQGFYIQYI. The CDR3 DNA is TGTGCCAGTACTCCTCCGGGACAGGGTTTTTACATTCAGTACATC. V gene TRBV6-5 combines with J gene TRBJ2-4; 9 nucleotides match TRBD1. V was pared by 9 bases and J by 8 bases, with 14 bases of the junction left unmatched. CDR3 size: 15 residues. Germline CDR1 MNHEY, CDR2 SVGAGI.

Of note for this clonotype: A much larger clone differs by one base, so this may be a read error. V gene TRBV28 combines with J gene TRBJ1-4; D perhaps matches TRBD1 (6 bases). The V gene lost 8 bases and the J gene lost 0 bases, with 13 bases spanning the gap. In germline, CDR1 is MDHEN, CDR2 SYDVKM. This CDR3 has 15 residues. The DNA of the CDR3 is TGTGCCAGCTGTGTATCAGGGGCAACTAATGAAAAACTGTTTTTT. It is translated as CASCVSGATNEKLFF.

This clonotype occurred many times. The CDR3: CSATPDSNEQFF. CDR3 bases: TGCAGTGCTACCCCCGATTCCAATGAGCAGTTCTTC. The chain links TRBV20-1 to TRBJ2-1; D is uncertain. This CDR3 is built from 12 residues. The germline CDR1 and CDR2 sequences are DFQATT and SNEGSKA (reference sequence). Trimming removed 4 bases at V and 6 bases at J, with 10 bases between.

About this clonotype: The final CDR3 position lacks the conserved phenylalanine or tryptophan, pointing to a likely read error. The chain uses TRBV11-1 and TRBJ1-2; D is perhaps TRBD1 (5 bases). CDR3 length: 15 residues. Germline assignment: CDR1 SGHAT and CDR2 FQDESV (reference sequence). The CDR3 region is CASSTGHEAGYGYTY. In DNA form, the CDR3 reads TGCGCCAGCAGCACCGGACACGAGGCAGGGTATGGCTACACCTAC.

A note on this clonotype: A much larger clone differs by one base, so this may be a read error. CDR3 sequence reads: CSASTGINTEAFF. The CDR3 coding sequence is TGCAGTGCTAGCACAGGGATTAACACTGAAGCTTTCTTT. This chain uses TRBV20-1 with TRBJ1-1, with a tentative D call TRBD1 (6 bases). In germline, CDR1 is DFQATT, CDR2 SNEGSKA (reference sequence). V gave up 3 bases and J gave up 2 bases, with 10 bases separating them. The CDR3 extends over 13 amino acids.

On this clonotype: At one end, the junction sequence differs from germline, possibly due to a read error. The V gene is TRBV6-5, the J gene TRBJ1-1, with 7 bases that match TRBD1. Germline CDR1 reads MNHEY; CDR2 reads SVGAGI. CDR3 length: 13 amino acids. CDR3 residues: CASSLDRATEVLF. CDR3 sequence (DNA): TGTGCCAGCAGTCTCGACAGGGCCACTGAAGTTCTCTTT.

For this clonotype: A read error may be the cause here, since a much bigger clone is one base away. Here the CDR3 omits its conserved ending phenylalanine or tryptophan, so a read error is the likely source. The chain recombines TRBV29-1 with TRBJ1-6; the D gene is possibly TRBD1 (6 bases). The germline gives CDR1 SQVTM, CDR2 ANQGSEA. With 4 bases removed from V and 7 bases from J, the gap between germline ends came to 11 bases. This CDR3 contains 13 residues. CDR3 residues: CSVAGGPNSPLHS. The DNA for the CDR3 is TGCAGCGTTGCTGGGGGGCCCAATTCACCCCTCCACTCT.

The rearrangement uses TRBV5-6 and TRBJ1-1, with D possibly TRBD1 on 5 matching bases. Germline CDR1 reads SGHDT; CDR2 reads YYEEEE. With 7 bases removed from V and 3 bases from J, the gap between germline ends came to 10 bases. The CDR3 runs to 12 residues. The DNA for the CDR3 is TGTGCCAGCGTGGGGACGGACACTGAAGCTTTCTTT. Protein sequence: CASVGTDTEAFF.

With respect to this clonotype: At one end the junction does not follow the germline gene, possibly because of a read error. The chain carries TRBV11-2 and TRBJ1-1; D not certain. Germline CDR1 is SGHAT and CDR2 is FQNNGV. CDR3 length: 16 residues. In DNA, the CDR3 is TGTGCCAACAGCTTAGATCTGAGGTTTGGAGAGGCTGAAGCTTTCTTT. Translating gives CANSLDLRFGEAEAFF.